The 17 T cell receptor beta chains below were found in one sample sequenced in a study of cytomegalovirus exposure and HLA in healthy donors. The primer mix had 60 Vbeta and 13 Jbeta primers. The data were produced by immunoSEQ multiplex PCR, yet TCRdb's version contains in-frame clones alone and is incomplete. The sample includes around 100,000 clones, roughly 74% of them seen just once. The sample consisted of PBMCs. The receptors come from a woman between 18 and 29 years old in good health and CMV-seropositive.

This clone came up a few times. This rearrangement joins TRBV11-2 to TRBJ2-7, with D unresolved. The CDR3 is 16 residues long. The germline CDR1 and CDR2 sequences are SGHAT and FQNNGV. Trimming took 0 bases from V and 2 from J, leaving 14 bases between them. The CDR3 sequence is CASSLERLPFTYEQYF. DNA of the CDR3: TGTGCCAGCAGCTTAGAGCGGCTGCCCTTTACCTACGAGCAGTACTTC.

V gene TRBV6-1 combines with J gene TRBJ1-2, with 7 bases matching TRBD1. Germline trimming cut 5 bases from V and 5 bases from J; bases unmatched to any gene: 11. Germline V gives CDR1 MNHNS, CDR2 SASEGT. The CDR3 contains 15 residues. In DNA form, the CDR3 reads TGTGCCAGCAGTCCCAGCAGGGGGAGTCCATATGGCTACACCTTC. Translating gives CASSPSRGSPYGYTF.

The V and J genes are TRBV7-2 and TRBJ2-2; tentative D call: TRBD2 (7 bases). This CDR3 is built from 18 residues. V was clipped by 2 bases and J by 4 bases, with 20 bases between them. Germline CDR1 SGHTA, CDR2 FQGNSA. CDR3 nucleotide sequence: TGTGCCAGCAGCTTAAAAGGGGGGGGGACCCAATCCACCGGGGAGCTGTTTTTT. Its translation: CASSLKGGGTQSTGELFF.

The rearrangement joins TRBV23-1 to TRBJ1-5, with 9 positions matching TRBD1. TRBV23-1 carries the ORF label, with uncertain function. CDR3 length: 21 amino acids. Trimming removed 4 bases from V and 1 base from J; junction bases left unmatched: 20. The CDR3 protein is CASSRTIIHTGGAVSNQPQHF. The CDR3 DNA follows: TGCGCCAGCAGTCGAACCATCATCCATACAGGGGGCGCGGTAAGCAATCAGCCCCAGCATTTT.

The V gene is TRBV4-1, the J gene TRBJ2-1; 7 positions match TRBD2. This CDR3 comprises 15 residues. Germline lookup yields CDR1 MGHRA and CDR2 YSYEKL. J gave up 7 bases and V 1 base, and 7 bases lay outside the gene matches. In DNA, the CDR3 is TGCGCCAGCAGCCAAGTCGGACTAGTACGGAATGAGCAGTTCTTC. Encoded protein: CASSQVGLVRNEQFF.

For this clone: The conserved phenylalanine or tryptophan normally closing the CDR3 is absent here, so this likely arose from a read error. The chain recombines TRBV27 with TRBJ2-7; 12 bases agree with TRBD2. The CDR3 is 16 residues long. In germline, CDR1 is MNHEY, CDR2 SMNVEV (reference sequence). V lost 5 bases to trimming and J lost 2 bases; unmatched junction nucleotides: 7. This chain's CDR3 is CASSITGLAGTYEQYS. In DNA, the CDR3 is TGTGCCAGCAGTATAACAGGACTAGCGGGGACCTACGAGCAGTACTCC.

The genes are TRBV4-1 and TRBJ2-5, with D perhaps matching TRBD1 (7 bases). The CDR3 is 14 residues long. V gave up 4 bases and J gave up 1 base, with 10 bases separating them. Germline V gives CDR1 MGHRA, CDR2 YSYEKL. The CDR3: CASSRGDSQETQYF. The CDR3 DNA reads as TGCGCCAGCAGCCGGGGGGACAGCCAAGAGACCCAGTACTTC.

The V call is TRBV28, the J call TRBJ2-1; 12 nucleotides agree with TRBD2. V was clipped by 8 bases and J by 3 bases; unmatched bases: 2. CDR3 length: 14 residues. CDR1 is MDHEN and CDR2 is SYDVKM in the germline V gene. The CDR3 region has the DNA TGTGCCAGCGAACTAGCGGGAGGCTACAATGAGCAGTTCTTC. Its translation: CASELAGGYNEQFF.

V usage is TRBV11-2 and J usage is TRBJ2-3; TRBD2 agrees at 7 bases. Germline assignment: CDR1 SGHAT and CDR2 FQNNGV. The CDR3 contains 16 residues. V lost 5 bases and J lost 5; bases outside the gene matches: 13. The CDR3: CASSGRLASLRDTQYF. The CDR3 bases are TGTGCCAGCAGCGGGAGACTAGCATCCCTCAGAGATACGCAGTATTTT.

This clone was recorded only once. This sequence joins TRBV5-6 and TRBJ2-5; D ambiguous. Gene TRBJ2-7 matches the end of the DNA better, so the J call may be wrong. This CDR3 region has 13 residues. Germline CDR1 SGHDT, CDR2 YYEEEE. The CDR3 DNA reads as TGTGCCAGCAGCTTGTGGTTGTCCTACGAGCAGTACTTC. This sequence encodes CASSLWLSYEQYF.

The rearrangement links TRBV7-2 to TRBJ2-7; weak D call: TRBD1 (6 bases). Germline V gene data show CDR1 as SGHTA and CDR2 as FQGNSA. The CDR3 covers 15 residues. Between the trimmed V and J ends, which lost 4 bases and 2 bases, there was a span of 15 bases. The CDR3 DNA sequence: TGTGCCAGCAGCTCGCTAAGGACAGCGCCCTACGAGCAGTACTTC. It specifies CASSSLRTAPYEQYF. The full variable domain, with the rest looked up from reference TRBV7-2 and TRBJ2-7, is GAGVSQSPSNKVTEKGKDVELRCDPISGHTALYWYRQSLGQGLEFLIYFQGNSAPDKSGLPSDRFSAERTGGSVSTLTIQRTQQEDSAVYLCASSSLRTAPYEQYFGPGTRLTVT.

The chain links TRBV5-1 to TRBJ2-1, with D possibly matching TRBD1 (7 bases). The ends were cut back, 4 bases at V and 7 bases at J, with 21 bases in the middle. This CDR3 comprises 16 residues. Germline CDR1 is SGHRS and CDR2 is YFSETQ. DNA for the CDR3: TGCGCCAGCAGCCTTCCGGGACTGTCGACAGGGAATGAGCAGTTCTTC. Protein product: CASSLPGLSTGNEQFF. Combining the CDR3 with reference TRBV5-1 and TRBJ2-1 gives the whole variable domain KAGVTQTPRYLIKTRGQQVTLSCSPISGHRSVSWYQQTPGQGLQFLFEYFSETQRNKGNFPGRFSGRQFSNSRSEMNVSTLELGDSALYLCASSLPGLSTGNEQFFGPGTRLTVL.

The CDR3 protein is CASSLGRVGEKLFF. The CDR3, as DNA: TGTGCCAGCAGCTTGGGCAGGGTAGGAGAAAAACTGTTTTTT. The chain recombines TRBV11-2 with TRBJ1-4, with a tentative D call TRBD1 (5 bases). CDR1 SGHAT and CDR2 FQNNGV come from the germline V gene. V was pared by 3 bases and J by 8 bases, with 13 bases between. This CDR3 has 14 amino acids. Filled out from reference TRBV11-2 and TRBJ1-4, the complete variable domain reads EAGVAQSPRYKIIEKRQSVAFWCNPISGHATLYWYQQILGQGPKLLIQFQNNGVVDDSQLPKDRFSAERLKGVDSTLKIQPAKLEDSAVYLCASSLGRVGEKLFFGSGTQLSVL.

The V call is TRBV7-3, the J call TRBJ2-7; 12 bases fit TRBD2. The CDR3 is 18 amino acids. The V segment lost 2 bases and the J segment 6 bases; nucleotides outside the gene matches: 14. Germline CDR1 and CDR2: SGHTA and FQGTGA. The CDR3 sequence is CASSLRSSGRALNVEQYF. The CDR3 DNA is TGTGCCAGCAGCTTACGGTCTAGCGGGAGGGCCTTGAACGTCGAGCAGTACTTC.

This clone was seen only a few times. Other nucleotide sequences from this sample produce the same CDR3. The rearrangement uses TRBV28 and TRBJ2-7; D not certain. The ends were cut back, 2 bases at V and 3 bases at J, with 5 bases in the middle. CDR1 is MDHEN and CDR2 is SYDVKM in the germline V gene. The CDR3 sequence is 12 residues long. In DNA form, the CDR3 reads TGTGCCAGCAGTTTAATTAGCTACGAGCAGTACTTC. Its translation is CASSLISYEQYF.

This chain uses TRBV4-3 with TRBJ2-3; 14 bases are a match to TRBD2. Looked up from germline, CDR1 is LGHNA and CDR2 is YSLEER. V trimming: 4 bases; J trimming: 8 bases; junction bases outside the gene matches: 8. The CDR3 consists of 16 residues. Here the CDR3 reads CASSPVTSGRGGTQYF. CDR3 nucleotides: TGCGCCAGCAGCCCCGTGACTAGCGGGAGGGGCGGTACGCAGTATTTT.

This chain links TRBV10-3 with TRBJ1-2, with 9 bases that match TRBD1. The CDR3 is made up of 14 amino acids. V lost 4 bases and J lost 8; bases outside the gene matches: 8. Germline V gene data show CDR1 as ENHRY and CDR2 as SYGVKD. In nucleotides, the CDR3 is TGTGCCATCAGTGCCATACAGGGGGCGGGGGGCTACACCTTC. This encodes CAISAIQGAGGYTF.